This T cell receptor (beta chain) was recorded in a study of cytomegalovirus exposure and HLA in healthy donors. General study findings and limits: Later, an analysis found that common viral pathogens appeared to be linked with several of the most significant clusters.

Comment on this clone: Its target is not known.

With 2 bases removed from V and 1 base from J, the gap between germline ends came to 8 bases. Germline CDR1 is MDHEN and CDR2 is SYDVKM. This CDR3 has 14 amino acids. The PCR contained 60 Vbeta and 13 Jbeta primers. Sequenced by immunoSEQ multiplex PCR; TCRdb stores in-frame clones only, minus some. The sample consists of 130,000 to 150,000 clones, around 78% of them appearing once. The receptor's source is a woman between 18 and 29 years old in good health and CMV-seropositive. The rearrangement links TRBV28 to TRBJ2-5, with D hard to call. Sequenced input: PBMCs. The DNA of the CDR3 is TGTGCCAGCAGTTTAGGAGCCATCCAAGAGACCCAGTACTTC. This translates into CASSLGAIQETQYF.